A selection of T cell receptor beta chains follows, all from one sample in a study of metastatic and nonmetastatic thyroid tumors. TCRdb re-analyzed the PCR reads using MiXCR. The sample includes 5,500 to 8,000 clones, 30% to 35% of them seen just once. The sequenced material came from tumor tissue. The source is a female donor with papillary thyroid cancer or a benign thyroid nodule (not recorded which). Some clones in this sample may be carry-over from other donors' samples. Both conserved end residues are part of each CDR3. A D gene is named only where the DNA matches it firmly. Clone sizes are given selectively: once, few, many, or a class where the clone is expanded.

V,size,D,J,CDR3,DNA
TRBV5-1,NA,NA,TRBJ1-1,CASSLESVNTEAFF,TGCGCCAGCAGCTTGGAGTCAGTCAACACTGAAGCTTTCTTT
TRBV6-9,NA,TRBD2,TRBJ2-7,CAGRLAGGAEQYF,TGCGCCGGCCGGTTAGCGGGAGGTGCCGAGCAGTACTTC
TRBV5-1,once,TRBD2,TRBJ2-3,CASSLGVAGVSDTQYF,TGCGCCAGCAGCTTGGGAGTAGCGGGAGTTTCAGATACGCAGTATTTT
TRBV19,NA,NA,TRBJ1-2,CASSMGRTYGYTF,TGTGCCAGTAGTATGGGGAGGACCTATGGCTACACCTTC
TRBV28,few,NA,TRBJ2-5,CASSLSRTFRDLETQYF,TGTGCCAGCAGTCTCAGCCGGACATTTCGGGATTTAGAGACCCAGTACTTC
TRBV11-2,NA,TRBD2,TRBJ2-1,CASSRKLAGDYNEQFF,TGTGCCAGCAGTCGTAAACTAGCGGGGGACTACAATGAGCAGTTCTTC
TRBV6-4,many,TRBD2,TRBJ2-1,CASRTSGGAGDEQFF,TGTGCCAGCAGGACTAGCGGGGGGGCCGGGGATGAGCAGTTCTTC
TRBV11-2,NA,TRBD2,TRBJ2-2,CASRLWGGFANTGELFF,TGTGCCAGCCGCCTCTGGGGGGGATTCGCGAACACCGGGGAGCTGTTTTTT
TRBV15,NA,TRBD1,TRBJ1-6,CATSPWEGQGMTPLHF,TGTGCCACCAGCCCTTGGGAAGGACAGGGGATGACACCCCTCCACTTT
TRBV12-3/TRBV12-4,NA,TRBD1,TRBJ1-1,CASSLRTGRGTEAFF,TGTGCCAGCAGTTTAAGGACAGGGCGAGGAACTGAAGCTTTCTTT
TRBV30,medium-sized,NA,TRBJ2-2,CAWSVRAWDVPNTGELFF,TGTGCCTGGAGTGTAAGGGCGTGGGACGTCCCGAACACCGGGGAGCTGTTTTTT
TRBV4-1,NA,TRBD1,TRBJ1-5,CASSLGTGDNQPQHF,TGCGCCAGCAGCCTGGGGACAGGGGATAATCAGCCCCAGCATTTT
TRBV6-1,NA,NA,TRBJ1-1,CASLHGLGGTEAFF,TGTGCCAGCCTCCATGGACTGGGCGGGACTGAAGCTTTCTTT
TRBV5-1,NA,NA,TRBJ1-5,CASSLYGGNNQPQHF,TGCGCCAGCAGCTTGTACGGCGGGAACAATCAGCCCCAGCATTTT
TRBV11-1,NA,TRBD2,TRBJ2-7,CASSSSGGEQYF,TGTGCCAGCAGCTCCTCGGGAGGCGAGCAGTACTTC
TRBV6-1,few,NA,TRBJ1-2,CASSARTWGNYGYTF,TGTGCCAGCAGTGCTAGGACATGGGGTAACTATGGCTACACCTTC
TRBV7-2,medium-sized,TRBD2,TRBJ2-3,CASSPGLAGGPADTQYF,TGTGCCAGCAGCCCGGGACTAGCGGGAGGGCCCGCAGATACGCAGTATTTT
TRBV4-1,many,NA,TRBJ1-2,CASSQVTGSWYGYTF,TGCGCCAGCAGCCAAGTTACGGGCAGCTGGTATGGCTACACCTTC
TRBV11-2,NA,NA,TRBJ2-2,CASRRGGNTGELFF,TGTGCCAGCAGACGAGGGGGGAACACCGGGGAGCTGTTTTTT
TRBV19,few,NA,TRBJ2-3,CASSIQAGWTDTQYF,TGTGCCAGTAGTATACAGGCAGGGTGGACAGATACGCAGTATTTT
TRBV11-3,medium-sized,NA,TRBJ2-5,CASSSLDNREETQYF,TGTGCCAGCAGCTCCCTGGACAACCGCGAAGAGACCCAGTACTTC
TRBV6-6,few,NA,TRBJ1-1,CASSYVQGVNTEAFF,TGTGCCAGCAGTTACGTCCAGGGCGTGAACACTGAAGCTTTCTTT
TRBV5-1,NA,TRBD2,TRBJ2-2,CASSLLAGTTIGELFF,TGCGCCAGCAGCTTGCTAGCGGGGACCACTATCGGGGAGCTGTTTTTT
TRBV28,NA,NA,TRBJ1-2,CASSLVRQGPYGYTF,TGTGCCAGCAGTTTGGTACGGCAGGGTCCGTATGGCTACACCTTC
TRBV27,many,NA,TRBJ1-6,CASSFTGGRWYNSPLHF,TGTGCCAGCAGTTTCACGGGGGGCCGATGGTATAATTCACCCCTCCACTTT
TRBV12-3/TRBV12-4,NA,NA,TRBJ2-1,CASSSRCRARSGVNERFF,TGCGCCAGCAGTTCCCGGTGCAGGGCTCGTAGTGGTGTGAATGAGCGGTTCTTC
TRBV20-1,many,NA,TRBJ2-7,CSARDGGYEQYF,TGCAGTGCCCGGGACGGGGGCTACGAGCAGTACTTC
TRBV6-4,NA,TRBD2,TRBJ2-1,CASSQTGTSYNEQFF,TGTGCCAGCAGCCAAACCGGGACTAGCTACAATGAGCAGTTCTTC
TRBV6-6,NA,TRBD1,TRBJ1-2,CASSYLGQVANYGYTF,TGTGCCAGCAGTTACCTGGGACAGGTGGCTAACTATGGCTACACCTTC
TRBV20-1,NA,NA,TRBJ2-3,CSAGRWVGTHYF,TGCAGTGCTGGACGTTGGGTTGGTACGCATTATTTT
TRBV6-6,NA,NA,TRBJ1-6,CASSYSRGGADNSPLHF,TGTGCCAGCAGTTACTCGAGAGGGGGGGCAGATAATTCACCCCTCCACTTT
TRBV28,medium-sized,NA,TRBJ1-1,CATASYTEAFF,TGTGCCACAGCCAGCTACACTGAAGCTTTCTTT
TRBV6-1,few,TRBD1,TRBJ2-7,CASTRTGGGEQYF,TGTGCCAGCACCCGGACAGGGGGTGGCGAGCAGTACTTC
TRBV6-2/TRBV6-3,NA,NA,TRBJ1-5,CAPQRQPQGCNQPQHF,TGTGCTCCCCAAAGGCAGCCCCAAGGGTGCAATCAGCCCCAGCATTTT
TRBV24-1,once,NA,TRBJ2-3,CATSDSLGRRRGDTQYF,TGTGCCACCAGTGATTCCCTGGGAAGGCGGCGGGGAGATACGCAGTATTTT
TRBV28,few,TRBD2,TRBJ2-1,CASSLGGRSNEQFF,TGTGCCAGCAGTTTGGGCGGGAGGTCCAATGAGCAGTTCTTC
TRBV6-4,few,NA,TRBJ2-3,CASSRGRGSTDTQYF,TGTGCCAGCAGTCGCGGACGGGGGAGCACAGATACGCAGTATTTT
TRBV18,NA,NA,TRBJ2-2,CASSPVNTGELFF,TGTGCCAGCTCACCAGTGAACACCGGGGAGCTGTTTTTT
TRBV4-1,medium-sized,NA,TRBJ1-5,CASSQVQGSNQPQHF,TGCGCCAGCAGCCAAGTACAGGGAAGTAATCAGCCCCAGCATTTT
TRBV11-2,NA,TRBD2,TRBJ2-1,CASSSYLSGRASEQFF,TGTGCCAGCAGCTCCTATCTTAGCGGGAGGGCCAGTGAGCAGTTCTTC
TRBV7-9,NA,NA,TRBJ2-7,CASSLTQPPYEQYF,TGTGCCAGCAGCTTGACACAGCCTCCCTACGAGCAGTACTTC
TRBV6-4,NA,NA,TRBJ2-1,CASSREGELGTEQFF,TGTGCAAGCAGCCGAGAGGGAGAACTGGGGACTGAGCAGTTCTTC
TRBV19,few,NA,TRBJ1-5,CASSIQTGFHQPQHF,TGTGCCAGTAGTATACAAACTGGGTTCCATCAGCCCCAGCATTTT
TRBV11-3,NA,TRBD1,TRBJ1-2,CASSLDGTGRGYGYTF,TGTGCCAGCAGCTTAGACGGGACAGGCAGGGGCTATGGCTACACCTTC
TRBV30,NA,NA,TRBJ1-6,CAWSTALGSSSYNSPLHF,TGTGCCTGGAGCACCGCCTTAGGGTCGAGCTCCTATAATTCACCCCTCCACTTT
TRBV6-1,few,TRBD2,TRBJ2-2,CACRRGDTGELFF,TGTGCCTGCCGCCGGGGGGACACCGGGGAGCTGTTTTTT
TRBV6-1,medium-sized,NA,TRBJ2-1,CASSTARKSSYNEQFF,TGTGCCAGCAGCACAGCCCGTAAGAGCTCCTACAATGAGCAGTTCTTC
TRBV20-1,NA,NA,TRBJ2-5,CSARDWAGAAETQYF,TGCAGTGCTAGAGATTGGGCGGGGGCGGCAGAGACCCAGTACTTC
TRBV19,few,NA,TRBJ2-1,CASSIVGGIAYNEQFF,TGTGCCAGTAGTATCGTGGGCGGGATAGCCTACAATGAGCAGTTCTTC
TRBV6-1,NA,TRBD1,TRBJ2-7,CASGTGGGRFGSEQYF,TGTGCCAGCGGGACAGGGGGCGGGAGGTTCGGCTCCGAGCAGTACTTC
TRBV12-3/TRBV12-4,NA,TRBD1,TRBJ2-7,CASTTIQARTGYEQYF,TGTGCCAGCACTACCATACAAGCCAGGACAGGCTACGAGCAGTACTTC
TRBV6-1,few,NA,TRBJ2-1,CASTKILVGSGGENEQFF,TGTGCCAGCACCAAGATCCTGGTCGGGTCCGGAGGGGAGAATGAGCAGTTCTTC
TRBV20-1,NA,NA,TRBJ1-2,CSARSAGVDGYTF,TGCAGTGCTAGGAGCGCAGGGGTGGATGGCTACACCTTC
TRBV19,medium-sized,NA,TRBJ1-1,CASSSDRNTEAFF,TGTGCCAGTAGTAGCGACAGGAACACTGAAGCTTTCTTT
TRBV11-2,medium-sized,NA,TRBJ2-1,CASSLSASMFF,TGTGCCAGCAGCTTATCGGCTAGCATGTTCTTC